This T cell receptor (beta chain) was recorded in a study of blood T cell repertoires in COVID-19. In the study overall: Acute and convalescent COVID-19 samples came from the United States, Italy and Spain. PBMCs, B-cell-depleted T cells, or T cells were the source of the cDNA or gDNA that made up the material.

This CDR3 region has 19 residues. Authors' processing steps: It was from reference gene primer amplification that nucleated cell counts were estimated. TCRdb's copy holds only in-frame clones and misses some; the assay was immunoSEQ multiplex PCR. V and J calls and clone size come straight from that table; D and trimming were deduced from the DNA. The sample carries 140,000 to 150,000 clones, over 80% recorded once. The chain joins TRBV21-1 to TRBJ2-2; the table names TRBD1, a call not compared with the DNA. TRBV21-1 is termed a pseudogene. This clonotype was obtained from a middle-aged man who had recovered from COVID-19. Sequenced: peripheral blood. CDR3 bases: TGTGCCAGCAGCAAAGAGTGGAACAGGTTCTACGCGAACACCGGGGAGCTGTTTTTT. Translated: CASSKEWNRFYANTGELFF.